This TCR beta chain came from a study of blood T cell repertoires in COVID-19. Across the whole study: The United States, Italy and Spain supplied acute and convalescent COVID-19 samples. PBMCs, B-cell-depleted T cells, or T cells were the source of the cDNA or gDNA that made up the material.

As processed by the authors: Counts of nucleated cells, estimated from reference gene primer amplification, were obtained. The repertoire was sequenced with immunoSEQ multiplex PCR; TCRdb's copy has only in-frame clones and lacks some. V and J calls and clone size follow that table, whereas D and trimming were derived from the DNA. The data contain roughly 69,000 clones, more than 75% of them seen just once; the ten biggest clones take up approximately 15%. The CDR3 extends over 13 amino acids. CDR1 and CDR2 (germline): SEHNR, FQNEAQ (reference sequence). The trim removed 3 bases at V and 11 bases at J, leaving 7 bases unmatched.

The specimen sequenced was peripheral blood. The sequence came from a man in his 60s with COVID-19, enrolled during active disease. This chain links TRBV7-9 with TRBJ1-1; 9 bases agree with TRBD1. The CDR3 DNA reads TGTGCCAGCAGCTTCGGACAGGGGAAGCCCGCTTTCTTT. It is translated as CASSFGQGKPAFF.